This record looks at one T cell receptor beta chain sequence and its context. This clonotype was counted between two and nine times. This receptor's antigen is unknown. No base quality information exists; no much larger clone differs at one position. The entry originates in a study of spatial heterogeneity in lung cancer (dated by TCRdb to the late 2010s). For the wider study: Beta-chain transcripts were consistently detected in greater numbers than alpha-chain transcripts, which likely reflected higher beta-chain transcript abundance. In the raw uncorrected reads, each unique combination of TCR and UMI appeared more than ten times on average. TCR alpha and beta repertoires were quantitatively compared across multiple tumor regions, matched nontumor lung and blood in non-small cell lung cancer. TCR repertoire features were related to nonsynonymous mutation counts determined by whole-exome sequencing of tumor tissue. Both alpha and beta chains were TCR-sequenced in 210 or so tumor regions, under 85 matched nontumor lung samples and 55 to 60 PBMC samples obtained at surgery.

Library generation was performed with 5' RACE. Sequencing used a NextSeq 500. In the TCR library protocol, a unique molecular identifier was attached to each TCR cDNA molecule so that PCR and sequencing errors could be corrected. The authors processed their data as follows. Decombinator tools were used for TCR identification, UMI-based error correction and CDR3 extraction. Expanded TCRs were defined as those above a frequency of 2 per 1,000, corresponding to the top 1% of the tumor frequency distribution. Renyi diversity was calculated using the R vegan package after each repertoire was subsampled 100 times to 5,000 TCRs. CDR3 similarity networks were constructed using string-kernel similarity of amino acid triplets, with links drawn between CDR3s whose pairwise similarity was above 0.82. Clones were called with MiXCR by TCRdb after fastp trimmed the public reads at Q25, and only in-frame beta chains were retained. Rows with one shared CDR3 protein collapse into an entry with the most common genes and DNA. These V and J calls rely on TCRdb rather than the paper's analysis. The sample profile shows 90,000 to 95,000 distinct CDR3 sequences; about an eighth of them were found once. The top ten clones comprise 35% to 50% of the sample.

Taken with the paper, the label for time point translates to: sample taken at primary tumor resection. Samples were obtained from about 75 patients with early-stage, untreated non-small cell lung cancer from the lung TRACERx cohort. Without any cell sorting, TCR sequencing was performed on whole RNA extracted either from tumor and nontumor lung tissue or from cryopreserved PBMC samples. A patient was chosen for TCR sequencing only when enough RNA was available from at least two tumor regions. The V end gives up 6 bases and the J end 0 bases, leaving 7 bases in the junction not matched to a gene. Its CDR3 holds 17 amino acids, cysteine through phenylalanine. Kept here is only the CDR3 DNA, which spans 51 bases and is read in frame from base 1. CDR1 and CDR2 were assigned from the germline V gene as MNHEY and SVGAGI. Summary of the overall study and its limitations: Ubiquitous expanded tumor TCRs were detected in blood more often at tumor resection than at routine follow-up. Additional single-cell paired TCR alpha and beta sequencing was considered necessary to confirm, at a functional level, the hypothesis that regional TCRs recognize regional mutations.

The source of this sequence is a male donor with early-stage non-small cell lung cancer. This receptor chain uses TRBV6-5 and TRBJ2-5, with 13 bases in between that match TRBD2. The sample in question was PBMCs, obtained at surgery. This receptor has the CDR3 CASSPGTSGTYQETQYF. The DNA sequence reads TGTGCCAGCAGCCCTGGGACTAGCGGGACGTACCAAGAGACCCAGTACTTC.